This T cell receptor (beta chain) is from a study of blood T cells in healthy people across ages. Study summary: Capture by template switching was about one barcoded beta molecule per two T cells.

Combining a sample-barcoded 5' primer with a J-beta primer mix, a second PCR ran for roughly 6 to 11 cycles. TCRdb passed the 5' RACE reads through MiXCR, listing each CDR3 protein once. The sample carries over 600,000 distinct CDR3 sequences, 35% to 50% recorded once. This clonotype was seen a handful of times. The specimen sequenced was blood. This TCR derives from a man at least 80 years old in good health.

The CDR3 here is CATLTSGKAKNIQYF. The CDR3 bases are TGTGCCACCCTAACTAGCGGAAAAGCCAAAAACATTCAGTACTTC. The J gene is TRBJ2-4, the V gene TRBV6-2 or TRBV6-3; the match to TRBD2 covers 8 bases. In germline, CDR1 is MNHEY, CDR2 SVGEGT. The CDR3 is 15 amino acids. Losses at the gene ends were 10 bases for V and 0 bases for J; bases not matched to a gene: 8.